A selection of T cell receptor beta chains follows, all from one sample in a study of cytomegalovirus exposure and HLA in healthy donors. Method: immunoSEQ multiplex PCR; TCRdb's copy keeps in-frame clones and lacks some. The sample lists around 60,000 clones, 75% to 85% occurring once. The material sequenced was PBMCs. All receptors derive from a man aged 50 or older in good health and CMV-seropositive. Both conserved end residues are trimmed from each CDR3. The size field is filled for only some rows; it gives once, few, many or a size class.

clone_size,v_call,cdr3_aa
NA,TRBV19,ASSQSGLAAGELF
once,TRBV13,ASSLLTAPYNEQF
NA,TRBV20-1,SASGLTLH
NA,TRBV6-5,ASRREMNTEAF
NA,TRBV5-1,ASSLGTGVEQPQH
NA,TRBV6-5,ASSRGQGDEPY
few,TRBV6-1,ASTHGANYGYT
NA,TRBV28,ASSLFLVSYEQY
NA,TRBV9,ASSVGGLAETGELF
NA,TRBV30,AWSTARDYNEQF
NA,TRBV7-8,ASSADGYEQY
NA,TRBV19,ASRRDWGRNEQF
NA,TRBV19,ASSMKGGRDKDTQY
NA,TRBV6-5,ASSWDPTGDQPQH
NA,TRBV11-1,ASSLSPTGPNEQY
NA,TRBV13,ASSLRQANEKLF
NA,TRBV6-5,ASSYSPPSEAF
NA,TRBV30,AWSRGFGELF
NA,TRBV9,ASSVLGAGELF
NA,TRBV5-1,ASSLEPGSGNTIY
few,TRBV6-1,ATRDLGSYNEQF
once,TRBV29-1,SVPGQGAPGYT
once,TRBV30,AWSVTGAQPQH
once,TRBV28,ASRPISDRRNTEAF
NA,TRBV7-9,ASRHGTGSGQY
once,TRBV6-1,ASFPQGGSYNEQF
NA,TRBV7-9,ASSRPQGALNTGELF
few,TRBV5-1,ASRPLAGSEAF
NA,TRBV5-1,ASSQDGYNEQF
NA,TRBV6-5,ASSFGRGHGEQF
NA,TRBV5-1,AIRGTPNTGELF
NA,TRBV6-5,ASLGGTGSRGAF
few,TRBV9,ASSSQGPSSHAQS
NA,TRBV5-1,ASSLVAGGLYNEQF
NA,TRBV27,ASSLGRGRAGELF
NA,TRBV28,ASSGTGQGAPFIETQY
few,TRBV28,ASSPPARVRSNQPQH
once,TRBV7-3,ASSLGGGSSYEQY
once,TRBV28,ASSWGQGGYEQY
NA,TRBV10-3,AISGGGQDEQY